A single sample is the source of the 25 T cell receptor beta chains below, sequenced in a study of blood T cell repertoires in COVID-19. The protocol was immunoSEQ multiplex PCR, while the TCRdb copy is restricted to in-frame clones and leaves out a portion. The profile shows around 300,000 clones, roughly nine tenths of them singletons. Sequences were obtained from PBMCs or T cells enriched from blood (not recorded which). The origin of the receptors is a middle-aged woman who had recovered from COVID-19.

This chain uses TRBV6-4 with TRBJ1-5; 9 positions agree with TRBD1. V was clipped by 6 bases and J by 0 bases; unmatched bases: 9. Germline V gene sequence: CDR1 MRHNA, CDR2 SNTAGT. CDR3 length: 17 amino acids. The CDR3 nucleotides are TGTGCCAGCAGAAATACCCACAGGGGGCATAGCAATCAGCCCCAGCATTTT. Translated: CASRNTHRGHSNQPQHF.

J is TRBJ2-3 and V is TRBV5-1, with 7 bases matching TRBD1. The CDR3 spans 16 residues. V lost 0 bases to trimming and J lost 0 bases; unmatched junction nucleotides: 4. Germline-derived CDR1 and CDR2 are SGHRS and YFSETQ. The CDR3, as DNA: TGCGCCAGCAGCTTGGTAGGACAGGTTAGCACAGATACGCAGTATTTT. Translation gives CASSLVGQVSTDTQYF.

The gene calls are TRBV5-1 and TRBJ2-3; TRBD2 aligns across 8 bases. V was clipped by 4 bases and J by 0 bases; unmatched bases: 4. This CDR3 comprises 15 residues. In germline, CDR1 is SGHRS, CDR2 YFSETQ. The CDR3 here is CASSPRGGSTDTQYF. The CDR3 DNA reads as TGCGCCAGCAGCCCTCGGGGGGGAAGCACAGATACGCAGTATTTT.

The rearrangement joins TRBV29-1 to TRBJ1-1, with a tentative D call TRBD1 (5 bases). CDR1 and CDR2 from the germline V gene are SQVTM and ANQGSEA. V lost 5 bases and J lost 1, with 14 bases in between. This CDR3 has 14 amino acids. CDR3 DNA sequence: TGCAGCGTTAGCCCCGGCAGGGAGAACACTGAAGCTTTCTTT. Translated: CSVSPGRENTEAFF.

This clone occurred a few times. The same CDR3 arises from other DNA sequences in this sample as well. The rearrangement links TRBV5-8 to TRBJ1-4; the D is unclear. The germline V gene encodes CDR1 SGHTS and CDR2 YDEGEE. Between the trimmed V and J ends, which lost 2 bases and 5 bases, there was a span of 10 bases. The CDR3 is made up of 14 amino acids. CDR3 protein: CASSLSTGNEKLFF. CDR3 coding DNA: TGTGCCAGCAGCTTATCAACGGGGAATGAAAAACTGTTTTTT.

This clone occurred once. CDR3 protein: CASSSGVNTGELFF. The CDR3 DNA is TGCGCCAGCAGCTCAGGGGTGAACACCGGGGAGCTGTTTTTT. V usage is TRBV5-1 and J usage is TRBJ2-2, with TRBD1 as a possible D gene (6 bases). The CDR3 totals 14 residues. The germline V and J ends were trimmed by 3 bases and 1 base, with 7 bases remaining between them. CDR1 and CDR2 (germline): SGHRS, YFSETQ.

On this clone itself: One junction end disagrees with the germline gene, perhaps due to a read error. The rearrangement uses TRBV7-7 and TRBJ2-2; 8 bases align to TRBD1. Germline values: CDR1 SSHAT, CDR2 FNYEAQ (reference sequence). This CDR3 has 15 amino acids. CDR3 sequence: CASSRTTGDARELFF. In nucleotides, the CDR3 is TGTGCTAGCAGCCGTACGACAGGGGATGCCAGGGAGCTGTTTTTT.

The genes are TRBV9 and TRBJ1-2, with D possibly TRBD1 on 5 matching bases. V gave up 0 bases and J gave up 4 bases, with 13 bases separating them. Germline lookup yields CDR1 SGDLS and CDR2 YYNGEE. The CDR3 totals 15 residues. DNA of the CDR3: TGTGCCAGCAGCGTAGCCCCGGGACTGATCTATGGCTACACCTTC. Translation: CASSVAPGLIYGYTF.

The chain uses TRBV5-1 and TRBJ1-2; 9 nucleotides line up with TRBD1. With V trimmed by 5 bases and J by 4 bases, 9 bases remained unmatched. CDR1 and CDR2 from the germline V gene are SGHRS and YFSETQ. This CDR3 is built from 15 residues. In DNA, the CDR3 is TGCGCCAGCAGTTATGGACAGGGGATCCGCTATGGCTACACCTTC. Translated: CASSYGQGIRYGYTF.

The rearrangement joins TRBV9 to TRBJ1-3, with no clear D. This CDR3 contains 13 residues. CDR1 is SGDLS, CDR2 YYNGEE, per germline. V lost 4 bases and J lost 4, with 9 bases in between. CDR3 sequence (DNA): TGTGCCAGCAGCCAAGCATTAGGAAACACCATATATTTT. Its protein product is CASSQALGNTIYF. Full variable domain (rest looked up from reference TRBV9 and TRBJ1-3): DSGVTQTPKHLITATGQRVTLRCSPRSGDLSVYWYQQSLDQGLQFLIQYYNGEERAKGNILERFSAQQFPDLHSELNLSSLELGDSALYFCASSQALGNTIYFGEGSWLTVV.

This rearrangement joins TRBV5-1 to TRBJ2-5, with 9 bases aligning to TRBD1. Per the germline V gene, CDR1 is SGHRS and CDR2 is YFSETQ. The CDR3 is made up of 17 amino acids. V shed 7 bases and J 5 bases; nucleotides not matched to a gene: 18. In DNA form, the CDR3 reads TGCGCCAGCGGAAGGGGTGGACAGGGGTTAAGGTACGAGACCCAGTACTTC. This sequence encodes CASGRGGQGLRYETQYF.

The rearrangement links TRBV27 to TRBJ1-2; TRBD1 agrees at 8 bases. J lost 3 bases, V lost 8 bases, and 8 bases had no gene match. The CDR3 totals 14 residues. Germline values: CDR1 MNHEY, CDR2 SMNVEV (reference sequence). This chain's CDR3 is CASRPGGADYGYTF. The CDR3 DNA is TGTGCCAGCCGCCCAGGGGGCGCGGACTATGGCTACACCTTC.

The chain uses TRBV3-1 (or the pseudogene TRBV3-2) and TRBJ2-3; 9 bases align to TRBD2. The CDR3 is 17 residues long. J lost 1 base, V lost 4 bases, and 9 bases had no gene match. The germline V gene encodes CDR1 LGHDT and CDR2 YNNKEL (reference sequence). The CDR3 nucleotides are TGTGCCAGCAGCCGTCACAGGGCTAGCGGGGGCACAGATACGCAGTATTTT. This gives the protein CASSRHRASGGTDTQYF.

The rearrangement uses TRBV30 and TRBJ1-4; tentatively, D is TRBD1 (6 bases). Trimming left V 7 bases short and J 5 bases short, with 14 bases between. CDR1 is GTSNPN and CDR2 is SVGIG in the germline V gene (reference sequence). The CDR3 contains 13 residues. CDR3 DNA: TGTGCCTCGCAGGGGTTAATGAATGAAAAACTGTTTTTT. Translating it yields CASQGLMNEKLFF. The full variable domain, rest sourced from reference TRBV30 and TRBJ1-4, is SQTIHQWPATLVQPVGSPLSLECTVEGTSNPNLYWYRQAAGRGLQLLFYSVGIGQISSEVPQNLSASRPQDRQFILSSKKLLLSDSGFYLCASQGLMNEKLFFGSGTQLSVL.

CDR3 nucleotides: TGCGCCAGCAGCTTGGGGACCGTCGGGACAGAGAATGGCTACACCTTC. Translated: CASSLGTVGTENGYTF. This chain joins TRBV5-1 and TRBJ1-2, with 7 bases matching TRBD1. V lost 0 bases and J lost 6; bases outside the gene matches: 11. Germline lookup yields CDR1 SGHRS and CDR2 YFSETQ. The CDR3 runs 16 residues. Filled out from reference TRBV5-1 and TRBJ1-2, the complete variable domain reads KAGVTQTPRYLIKTRGQQVTLSCSPISGHRSVSWYQQTPGQGLQFLFEYFSETQRNKGNFPGRFSGRQFSNSRSEMNVSTLELGDSALYLCASSLGTVGTENGYTFGSGTRLTVV.

The chain joins TRBV9 to TRBJ1-3, with TRBD1 matching 11 bases. V lost 3 bases and J lost 2; bases outside the gene matches: 10. The CDR3 contains 18 residues. Germline values: CDR1 SGDLS, CDR2 YYNGEE. CDR3 residues: CASSDVYGTGGPGNTIYF. The DNA for the CDR3 is TGTGCCAGCAGCGATGTTTATGGGACAGGGGGTCCTGGAAACACCATATATTTT.

This clone was detected once. The V gene is TRBV7-2, the J gene TRBJ2-1; D is perhaps TRBD1 (5 bases). CDR1 and CDR2 from the germline V gene are SGHTA and FQGNSA. Deletions cut 1 base from V and 9 bases from J, with 13 bases between. The CDR3 is made up of 14 amino acids. CDR3 amino acids: CASSLEGAVGEQFF. The CDR3 DNA follows: TGTGCCAGCAGCTTAGAAGGGGCGGTAGGTGAGCAGTTCTTC.

V gene TRBV6-5 combines with J gene TRBJ1-1, with D unresolved. The V end lost 6 bases, the J end lost 4 bases, and 15 bases lay between the germline ends. Germline V gene sequence: CDR1 MNHEY, CDR2 SVGAGI. The CDR3 contains 14 residues. The CDR3 bases are TGTGCCAGCAGACGCAACGGGTTGGCCACTGAAGCTTTCTTT. Translated: CASRRNGLATEAFF.

V and J are TRBV29-1 and TRBJ2-2, with 8 bases matching TRBD2. Germline CDR1 reads SQVTM; CDR2 reads ANQGSEA. This CDR3 comprises 16 residues. V was clipped by 6 bases and J by 5 bases; unmatched bases: 14. CDR3 amino acids: CSVPGVGGRQTGELFF. In DNA form, the CDR3 reads TGCAGCGTCCCGGGTGTAGGCGGGAGGCAAACCGGGGAGCTGTTTTTT.

This sequence joins TRBV27 and TRBJ1-1; 7 nucleotides agree with TRBD1. Germline CDR1 MNHEY, CDR2 SMNVEV (reference sequence). The V and J ends lost 5 bases and 9 bases, in that order; junction bases with no gene match: 3. The CDR3 totals 11 residues. DNA for the CDR3: TGTGCCAGCAGTGACAGGGTTAAAGCTTTCTTT. Translation gives CASSDRVKAFF.

V and J are TRBV7-8 and TRBJ2-7; 9 bases align to TRBD2. Germline trimming cut 4 bases from V and 0 bases from J; bases unmatched to any gene: 7. The CDR3 sequence is 16 residues long. CDR1 and CDR2 (germline): SGHVS, FQNEAQ. The chain's CDR3 is CASSSSAGGSSYEQYF. CDR3 coding DNA: TGTGCCAGCAGCTCTTCCGCGGGGGGGAGCTCCTACGAGCAGTACTTC. Combining the CDR3 with reference TRBV7-8 and TRBJ2-7 gives the whole variable domain GAGVSQSPRYKVAKRGQDVALRCDPISGHVSLFWYQQALGQGPEFLTYFQNEAQLDKSGLPSDRFFAERPEGSVSTLKIQRTQQEDSAVYLCASSSSAGGSSYEQYFGPGTRLTVT.

The rearrangement links TRBV19 to TRBJ1-2; 10 bases align to TRBD1. The CDR3 spans 16 residues. V gave up 5 bases and J gave up 2 bases; unmatched junction bases: 8. Germline V gene lookup returns CDR1 LNHDA and CDR2 SQIVND (reference sequence). The CDR3 nucleotides are TGTGCCAGTAGTCCAACCCCGGGACAGGGGAACTATGGCTACACCTTC. This codes for CASSPTPGQGNYGYTF.

J is TRBJ1-6 and V is TRBV18; 7 bases match TRBD1. CDR1 and CDR2 from the germline V gene are KGHSH and LQKENI. With 6 bases clipped from V and 6 bases from J, the junction kept 11 bases outside the gene matches. The CDR3 consists of 16 residues. CDR3 nucleotide sequence: TGTGCCAGCTCCCAACAGGGGCCAGCCCCTAATTCACCCCTCCACTTT. It is translated as CASSQQGPAPNSPLHF.

The CDR3 loop is CASSPGQGASGANVLTF. In DNA form, the CDR3 reads TGTGCCAGTAGTCCGGGACAGGGGGCATCGGGGGCCAACGTCCTGACTTTC. The chain combines TRBV19 with TRBJ2-6; TRBD1 aligns across 12 bases. Germline V gives CDR1 LNHDA, CDR2 SQIVND (reference sequence). The CDR3 is made up of 17 amino acids. V was clipped by 5 bases and J by 4 bases; unmatched bases: 6.

This chain connects TRBV7-8 to TRBJ1-6, with TRBD1 identical over 8 bases. V lost 4 bases to trimming and J lost 10 bases; unmatched junction nucleotides: 18. Germline lookup yields CDR1 SGHVS and CDR2 FQNEAQ. This CDR3 is 18 amino acids long. The CDR3 loop is CASSSKYNRGNQGSPLHF. Here the CDR3 DNA reads TGTGCCAGCAGCTCAAAGTACAACAGGGGGAATCAGGGCTCACCCCTCCACTTT.